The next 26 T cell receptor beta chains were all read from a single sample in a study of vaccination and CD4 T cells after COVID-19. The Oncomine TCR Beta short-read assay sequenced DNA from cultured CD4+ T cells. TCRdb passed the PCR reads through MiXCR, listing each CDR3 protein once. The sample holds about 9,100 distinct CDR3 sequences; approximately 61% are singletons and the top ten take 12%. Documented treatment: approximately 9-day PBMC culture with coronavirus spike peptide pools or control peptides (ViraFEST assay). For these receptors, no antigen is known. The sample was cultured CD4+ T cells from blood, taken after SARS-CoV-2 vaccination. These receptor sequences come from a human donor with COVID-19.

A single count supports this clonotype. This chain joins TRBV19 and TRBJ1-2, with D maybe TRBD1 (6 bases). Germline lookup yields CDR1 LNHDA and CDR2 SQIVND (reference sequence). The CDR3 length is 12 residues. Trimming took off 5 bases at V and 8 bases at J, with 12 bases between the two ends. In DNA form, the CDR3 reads TGTGCCAGTAGTTTGCAGGGGTTGGGCTACACCTTC. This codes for CASSLQGLGYTF.

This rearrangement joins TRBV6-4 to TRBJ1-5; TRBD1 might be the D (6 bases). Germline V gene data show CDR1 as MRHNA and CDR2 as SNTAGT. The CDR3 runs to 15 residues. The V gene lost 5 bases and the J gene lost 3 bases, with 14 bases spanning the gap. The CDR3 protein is CASSKLTGLNQPQHF. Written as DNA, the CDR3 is TGTGCCAGCAGTAAACTGACAGGACTCAATCAGCCCCAGCATTTT.

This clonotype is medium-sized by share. The CDR3 loop is CASSQERVGGYEQYF. CDR3 DNA: TGCGCCAGCAGCCAAGAGAGGGTTGGAGGCTACGAGCAGTACTTC. This chain joins TRBV4-3 and TRBJ2-7, with TRBD2 as a possible D gene (5 bases). Germline-derived CDR1 and CDR2 are LGHNA and YSLEER. This CDR3 contains 15 residues. V lost 0 bases, J lost 3 bases, and 12 bases lay in between.

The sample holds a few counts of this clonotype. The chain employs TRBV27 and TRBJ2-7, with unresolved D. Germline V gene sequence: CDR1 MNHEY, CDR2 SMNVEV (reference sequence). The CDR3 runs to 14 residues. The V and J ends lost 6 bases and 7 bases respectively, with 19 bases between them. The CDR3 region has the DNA TGTGCCAGCAGCCCCTCCCAGCTAGGTTTTGAGCAGTACTTC. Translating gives CASSPSQLGFEQYF.

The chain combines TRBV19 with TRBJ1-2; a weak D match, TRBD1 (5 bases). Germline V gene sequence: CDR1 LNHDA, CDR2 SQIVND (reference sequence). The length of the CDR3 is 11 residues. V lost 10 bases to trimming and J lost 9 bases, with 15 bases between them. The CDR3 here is CATLGRGRYTF. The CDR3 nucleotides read TGTGCCACCCTGGGGAGGGGTCGCTACACCTTC.

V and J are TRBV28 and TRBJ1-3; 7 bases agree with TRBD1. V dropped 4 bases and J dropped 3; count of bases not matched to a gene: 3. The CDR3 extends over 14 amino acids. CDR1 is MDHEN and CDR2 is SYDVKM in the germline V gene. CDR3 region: CASSSGGSGNTIYF. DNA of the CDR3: TGTGCCAGCAGTTCAGGGGGTAGTGGAAACACCATATATTTT.

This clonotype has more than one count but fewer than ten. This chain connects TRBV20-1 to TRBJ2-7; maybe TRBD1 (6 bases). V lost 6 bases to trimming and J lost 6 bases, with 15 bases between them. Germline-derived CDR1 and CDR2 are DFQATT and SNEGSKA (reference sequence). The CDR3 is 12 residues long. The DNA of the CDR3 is TGCAGTGCCCAAGGACAGCAACCCGAGCAGTACTTC. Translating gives CSAQGQQPEQYF.

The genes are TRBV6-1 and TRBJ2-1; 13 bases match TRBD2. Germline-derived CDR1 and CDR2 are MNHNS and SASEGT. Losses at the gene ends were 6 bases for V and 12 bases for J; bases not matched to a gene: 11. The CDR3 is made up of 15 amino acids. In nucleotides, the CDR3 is TGTGCCAGCAGCAAACTAGCGGGGGGGCAGTCCGGGCAGTTCTTC. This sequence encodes CASSKLAGGQSGQFF.

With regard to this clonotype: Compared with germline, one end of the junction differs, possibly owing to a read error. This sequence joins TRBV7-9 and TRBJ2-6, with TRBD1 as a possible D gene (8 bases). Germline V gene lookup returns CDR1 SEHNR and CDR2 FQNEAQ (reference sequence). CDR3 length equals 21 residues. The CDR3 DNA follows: TGTGCCAGCAGCCTAGCGGACAGGGTTTTGAACCCTCGGTCTGGGGCCAACGTCCTGACTTTC. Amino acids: CASSLADRVLNPRSGANVLTF.

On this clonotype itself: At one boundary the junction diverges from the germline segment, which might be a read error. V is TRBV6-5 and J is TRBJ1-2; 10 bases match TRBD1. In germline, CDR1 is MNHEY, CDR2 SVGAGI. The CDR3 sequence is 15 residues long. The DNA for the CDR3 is TGTGCCAGCGGTTACCGACAGGGGGCCTCCTATGGCTACACCTTC. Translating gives CASGYRQGASYGYTF.

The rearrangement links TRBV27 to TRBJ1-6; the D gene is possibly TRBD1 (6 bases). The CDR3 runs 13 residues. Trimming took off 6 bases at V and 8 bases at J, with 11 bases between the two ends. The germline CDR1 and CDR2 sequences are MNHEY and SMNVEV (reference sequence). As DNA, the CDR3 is TGTGCCAGCAGGCAGGCAGGGGATTCACCCCTCCACTTT. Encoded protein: CASRQAGDSPLHF.

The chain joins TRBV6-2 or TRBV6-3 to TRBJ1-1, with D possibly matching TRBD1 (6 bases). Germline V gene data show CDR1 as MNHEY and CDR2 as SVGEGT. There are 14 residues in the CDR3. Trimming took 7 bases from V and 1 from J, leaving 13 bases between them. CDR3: CASTPGVWNTEAFF. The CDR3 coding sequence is TGTGCCAGCACCCCAGGGGTTTGGAACACTGAAGCTTTCTTT.

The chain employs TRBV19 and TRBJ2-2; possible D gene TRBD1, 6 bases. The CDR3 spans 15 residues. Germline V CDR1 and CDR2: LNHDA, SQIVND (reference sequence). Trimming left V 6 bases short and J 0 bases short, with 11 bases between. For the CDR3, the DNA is TGTGCCAGTAGCCCTACAGGGCCGAACACCGGGGAGCTGTTTTTT. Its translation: CASSPTGPNTGELFF.

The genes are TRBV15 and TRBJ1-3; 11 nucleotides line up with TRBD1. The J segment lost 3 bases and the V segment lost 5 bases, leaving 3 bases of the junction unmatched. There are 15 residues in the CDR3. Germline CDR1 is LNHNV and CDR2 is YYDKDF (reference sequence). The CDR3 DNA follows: TGTGCCACCAGCTGGGACAGGGGGAATGGAAACACCATATATTTT. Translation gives CATSWDRGNGNTIYF.

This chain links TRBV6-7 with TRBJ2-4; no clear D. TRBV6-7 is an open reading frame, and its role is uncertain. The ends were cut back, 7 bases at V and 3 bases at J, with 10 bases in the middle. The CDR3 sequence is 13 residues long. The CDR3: CASKGAGKNIQYF. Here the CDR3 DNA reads TGTGCCAGCAAAGGTGCAGGCAAAAACATTCAGTACTTC.

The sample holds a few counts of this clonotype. As DNA, the CDR3 is TGTGCCACTAGCAGACAGGGACCGAACACCGGGGAGCTGTTTTTT. Translation: CATSRQGPNTGELFF. The chain is built from TRBV6-1 and TRBJ2-2; TRBD1 aligns across 7 bases. The CDR3 is made up of 15 amino acids. Trimming at V came to 10 bases and at J to 0 bases, leaving 8 bases not matched to a gene. The germline V gene encodes CDR1 MNHNS and CDR2 SASEGT.

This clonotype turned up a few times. CDR3 bases: TGTGCCAGTAGTGTAGGGATTCGTGGCTACACCTTC. Amino acid sequence: CASSVGIRGYTF. The chain uses TRBV19 and TRBJ1-2, with D uncertain. Trimming shortened V by 5 bases and J by 7 bases, and 11 bases separated the two germline ends. Germline V CDR1 and CDR2: LNHDA, SQIVND (reference sequence). The CDR3 consists of 12 residues.

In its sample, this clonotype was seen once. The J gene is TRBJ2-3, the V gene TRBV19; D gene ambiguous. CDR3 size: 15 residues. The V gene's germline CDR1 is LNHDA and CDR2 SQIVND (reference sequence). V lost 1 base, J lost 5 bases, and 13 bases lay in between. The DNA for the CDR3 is TGTGCCAGTAGTATAGGGCCTGCGAGAGTAGATACGCAGTATTTT. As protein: CASSIGPARVDTQYF.

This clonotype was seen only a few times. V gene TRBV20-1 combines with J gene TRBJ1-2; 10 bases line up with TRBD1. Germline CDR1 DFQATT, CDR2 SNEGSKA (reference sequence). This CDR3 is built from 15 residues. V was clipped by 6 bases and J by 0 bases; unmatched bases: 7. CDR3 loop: CSAQDRGKTNYGYTF. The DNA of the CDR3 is TGCAGTGCCCAGGACAGGGGGAAGACTAACTATGGCTACACCTTC.

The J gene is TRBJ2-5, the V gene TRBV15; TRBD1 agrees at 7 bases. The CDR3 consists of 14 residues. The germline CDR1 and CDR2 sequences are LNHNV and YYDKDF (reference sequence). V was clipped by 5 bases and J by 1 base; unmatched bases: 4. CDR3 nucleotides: TGTGCCACCAGCTCGGGACAGATCCAAGAGACCCAGTACTTC. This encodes CATSSGQIQETQYF.

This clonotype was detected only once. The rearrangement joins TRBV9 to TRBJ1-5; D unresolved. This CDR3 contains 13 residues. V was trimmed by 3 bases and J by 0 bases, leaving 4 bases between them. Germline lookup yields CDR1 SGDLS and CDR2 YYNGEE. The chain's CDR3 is CASSAHSNQPQHF. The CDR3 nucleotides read TGTGCCAGCAGCGCGCATAGCAATCAGCCCCAGCATTTT.

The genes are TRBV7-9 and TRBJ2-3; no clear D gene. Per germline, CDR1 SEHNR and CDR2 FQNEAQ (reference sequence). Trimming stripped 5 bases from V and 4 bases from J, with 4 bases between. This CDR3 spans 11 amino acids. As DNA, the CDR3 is TGTGCCAGCAGCCTACCAGATACGCAGTATTTT. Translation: CASSLPDTQYF. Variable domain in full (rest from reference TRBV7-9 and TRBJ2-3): DTGVSQNPRHKITKRGQNVTFRCDPISEHNRLYWYRQTLGQGPEFLTYFQNEAQLEKSRLLSDRFSAERPKGSFSTLEIQRTEQGDSAMYLCASSLPDTQYFGPGTRLTVL.

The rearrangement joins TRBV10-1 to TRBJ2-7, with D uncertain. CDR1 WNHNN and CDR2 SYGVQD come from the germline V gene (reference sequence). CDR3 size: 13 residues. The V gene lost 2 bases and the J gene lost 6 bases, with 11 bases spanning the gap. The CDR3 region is CASSEQQNAEQYF. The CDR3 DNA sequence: TGCGCCAGCAGTGAGCAGCAGAATGCCGAGCAGTACTTC.

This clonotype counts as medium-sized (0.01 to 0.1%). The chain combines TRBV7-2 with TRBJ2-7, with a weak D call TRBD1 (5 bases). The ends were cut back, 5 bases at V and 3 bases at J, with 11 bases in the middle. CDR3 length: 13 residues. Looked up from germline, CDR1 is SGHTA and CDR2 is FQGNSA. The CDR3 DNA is TGTGCCAGCAGCAAACGCAGGGTCTACGAGCAGTACTTC. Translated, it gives CASSKRRVYEQYF.

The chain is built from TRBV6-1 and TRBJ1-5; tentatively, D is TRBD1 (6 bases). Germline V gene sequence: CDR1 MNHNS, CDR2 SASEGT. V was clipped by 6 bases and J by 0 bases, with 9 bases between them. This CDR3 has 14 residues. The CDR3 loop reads CASSRQVSNQPQHF. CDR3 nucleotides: TGTGCCAGCAGCAGACAGGTTAGCAATCAGCCCCAGCATTTT.

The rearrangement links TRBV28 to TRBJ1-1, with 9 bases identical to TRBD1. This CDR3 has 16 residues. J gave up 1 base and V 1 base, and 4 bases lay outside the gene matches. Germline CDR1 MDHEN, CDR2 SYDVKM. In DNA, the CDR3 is TGTGCCAGCAGTTTATCTCCGGGACAGGGGAACACTGAAGCTTTCTTT. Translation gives CASSLSPGQGNTEAFF.